This is a list of T cell receptor beta chains from one sample in a study of cytomegalovirus exposure and HLA in healthy donors. The method was immunoSEQ multiplex PCR; TCRdb's version includes in-frame clones alone and lacks a portion of them. The table lists around 110,000 clones, 79% of them singletons. Specimen: PBMCs. These TCRs come from a man aged 25 to 40 in good health and CMV-seropositive. Both conserved end residues are part of each CDR3. The order of the fields is V gene, CDR3 protein.

V: TRBV6-1
CDR3: CASSELRNEKLFF

V: TRBV7-3
CDR3: CASSVTGRPHYNEQFF

V: TRBV7-2
CDR3: CASSRTGIGEQYF

V: TRBV2
CDR3: CASTLFQGRGETQYF

V: TRBV15
CDR3: CATSRDRGNQPQHF

V: TRBV30
CDR3: CASGIAGNEQYF

V: TRBV30
CDR3: CAGGGGYGEQYF

V: TRBV18
CDR3: CASSPGSGSKSEQFF

V: TRBV28
CDR3: CASSYSGGSDYGYTF

V: TRBV7-8
CDR3: CASSPRTSGRVGTQYF

V: TRBV27
CDR3: CASSPRTGITTNEKLFF

V: TRBV5-1
CDR3: CASSFGVRETQYF

V: TRBV9
CDR3: CASSVAGGPADTQYF

V: TRBV19
CDR3: CASSLLAGGPRTGELFF

V: TRBV14
CDR3: CASSHLPAGELFF

V: TRBV7-2
CDR3: CASTLDRANYGYTF

V: TRBV11-2
CDR3: CASSLVGGGSSYEQYF

V: TRBV4-2
CDR3: CASSQGDRGRTDTQYF

V: TRBV18
CDR3: CASSPESSGNTIYF

V: TRBV6-5
CDR3: CASSLRGSYGYTF

V: TRBV29-1
CDR3: CGSNGGHGYTF

V: TRBV5-1
CDR3: CASRGLAGVRAYEQYF

V: TRBV30
CDR3: CAWSDGQGTGDTQYF

V: TRBV5-6
CDR3: CASSSSLGAANYGYTF

V: TRBV11-3
CDR3: CASSYGLAGPNEQFF

V: TRBV27
CDR3: CASSLTGVLSPLHF

V: TRBV5-6
CDR3: CASSLLAGVNEQFF

V: TRBV18
CDR3: CASSPQGARTDTQYF

V: TRBV13
CDR3: CASSTGDKPYEQYF

V: TRBV5-1
CDR3: CASSLSGLAGQETQYF

V: TRBV7-2
CDR3: CASSLASWSSYNEQFF

V: TRBV5-4
CDR3: CASSMLDRGSRLHF

V: TRBV4-2
CDR3: CASSQGVSGTYNEQFF

V: TRBV6-1
CDR3: CASSYSRTGAGEQYF

V: TRBV18
CDR3: CASSLSGGADYGYTF

V: TRBV29-1
CDR3: CSVVPTGDVTTEAFF

V: TRBV5-4
CDR3: CASSPKQETQYF

V: TRBV7-9
CDR3: CASSPGQGVGSPLHF

V: TRBV9
CDR3: CASSVGSGGPYEQYF

V: TRBV5-1
CDR3: CASSLPQQGSYEQYF

V: TRBV7-2
CDR3: CASSLAGGQETQYF

V: TRBV5-6
CDR3: CASSLLAGGTETQYF

V: TRBV19
CDR3: CASSEAGFYGYTF

V: TRBV12-5
CDR3: CASAPPGGYSNQPQHF

V: TRBV4-1
CDR3: CASSQDLAVGADTQYF

V: TRBV18
CDR3: CASSPGQGARNQPQHF

V: TRBV4-1
CDR3: CASSQREDTEAFF

V: TRBV4-1
CDR3: CASSTRDSYTEAFF

V: TRBV19
CDR3: CASSIGRLAVYNEQFF

V: TRBV30
CDR3: CAWQVLTRPNTIYF

V: TRBV5-4
CDR3: CASSFDRANTEAFF

V: TRBV6-5
CDR3: CASSLSGTSTDTQYF

V: TRBV5-4
CDR3: CASSRGYYEQYF

V: TRBV6-5
CDR3: CASSFDRGEQFF

V: TRBV13
CDR3: CASRKQINYGYTF

V: TRBV27
CDR3: CASRRWTSGLWEFF

V: TRBV7-3
CDR3: CASSRQIREGQPQHF